The 8 T cell receptor beta chains reported below all come from one sample, sequenced in a study of vaccination and CD4 T cells after COVID-19. Sequence data for DNA of cultured CD4+ T cells were generated by the Oncomine TCR Beta short-read assay. TCRdb reanalysed the PCR reads using MiXCR and keeps one entry per CDR3 protein. Of roughly 12,000 distinct CDR3 sequences listed, 53% are singletons. As for treatment: roughly ten-day PBMC culture with coronavirus spike peptide pools or control peptides (ViraFEST assay). For these TCRs, the target antigens are not known. The sample comprised CD4+ T cells from blood, cultured in vitro. The receptors shown here come from a human donor who had recovered from COVID-19.

The rearrangement uses TRBV28 and TRBJ2-5; no firm D call. CDR1 and CDR2 (germline): MDHEN, SYDVKM. V lost 3 bases to trimming and J lost 0 bases, with 8 bases between them. The CDR3 extends over 14 amino acids. In DNA, the CDR3 is TGTGCCAGCAGTTTCCAGACTTACCAAGAGACCCAGTACTTC. Its protein is CASSFQTYQETQYF.

This clonotype was found a few times. This sequence joins TRBV28 and TRBJ1-5; tentatively, D is TRBD1 (6 bases). This CDR3 has 15 amino acids. CDR1 and CDR2 (germline): MDHEN, SYDVKM. V gave up 6 bases and J gave up 4 bases, with 16 bases separating them. CDR3 protein: CASRDAGARNQPQHF. In DNA form, the CDR3 reads TGTGCCAGCAGGGACGCAGGGGCGAGGAATCAGCCCCAGCATTTT.

The count of this clonotype is one. The chain carries TRBV5-4 and TRBJ2-2, with 13 positions matching TRBD2. CDR3 size: 17 residues. Per germline, CDR1 SGHNT and CDR2 YYREEE (reference sequence). Losses at the gene ends were 3 bases for V and 0 bases for J; bases not matched to a gene: 2. The chain's CDR3 is CASSSGLAGTNTGELFF. The CDR3 bases are TGTGCCAGCAGCTCGGGACTAGCGGGAACGAACACCGGGGAGCTGTTTTTT. The variable domain in full, with the rest retrieved from reference TRBV5-4 and TRBJ2-2, is ETGVTQSPTHLIKTRGQQVTLRCSSQSGHNTVSWYQQALGQGPQFIFQYYREEENGRGNFPPRFSGLQFPNYSSELNVNALELDDSALYLCASSSGLAGTNTGELFFGEGSRLTVL.

The V call is TRBV5-1, the J call TRBJ1-2; TRBD1 is a possible D gene (6 bases). V dropped 0 bases and J dropped 4 bases, with 13 bases sitting between them. Germline lookup yields CDR1 SGHRS and CDR2 YFSETQ. The CDR3 extends over 15 amino acids. The CDR3 bases are TGCGCCAGCAGCTTGGATTCAGGGGCGGCCTATGGCTACACCTTC. Amino acid sequence: CASSLDSGAAYGYTF. Combining the CDR3 with reference TRBV5-1 and TRBJ1-2 gives the whole variable domain KAGVTQTPRYLIKTRGQQVTLSCSPISGHRSVSWYQQTPGQGLQFLFEYFSETQRNKGNFPGRFSGRQFSNSRSEMNVSTLELGDSALYLCASSLDSGAAYGYTFGSGTRLTVV.

The V call is TRBV2, the J call TRBJ2-5; D remains ambiguous. The germline CDR1 and CDR2 sequences are SNHLY and FYNNEI. V lost 7 bases and J 2 bases, leaving 11 bases between the germline ends. CDR3 length: 13 amino acids. CDR3 loop: CASTATRQETQYF. The CDR3 DNA reads TGTGCCAGCACAGCGACACGGCAAGAGACCCAGTACTTC. Drawing the rest from reference TRBV2 and TRBJ2-5, the complete variable domain is EPEVTQTPSHQVTQMGQEVILRCVPISNHLYFYWYRQILGQKVEFLVSFYNNEISEKSEIFDDQFSVERPDGSNFTLKIRSTKLEDSAMYFCASTATRQETQYFGPGTRLLVL.

This chain uses TRBV28 with TRBJ1-4; 12 nucleotides line up with TRBD1. V was pared by 5 bases and J by 9 bases, with 10 bases of the junction left unmatched. Germline assignment: CDR1 MDHEN and CDR2 SYDVKM. The CDR3 runs 16 residues. The CDR3 region is CASSPLSGTGGKKLFF. The CDR3 nucleotides are TGTGCCAGCAGTCCTCTATCCGGGACAGGGGGCAAAAAACTGTTTTTT.

The chain carries TRBV28 and TRBJ1-1; maybe TRBD1 (5 bases). Looked up from germline, CDR1 is MDHEN and CDR2 is SYDVKM. Trimming left V 5 bases short and J 4 bases short, with 17 bases between. The CDR3 is 15 residues long. CDR3 sequence: CASSDRKGAGTEAFF. In DNA, the CDR3 is TGTGCCAGCAGTGACAGAAAAGGGGCCGGCACTGAAGCTTTCTTT.

Only one count was recorded for this clonotype. This chain links TRBV14 with TRBJ2-7; D ambiguous. This CDR3 has 13 amino acids. The germline V gene encodes CDR1 SGHDN and CDR2 FVKESK. The V end was cut by 1 base, the J end by 7 bases, with 11 bases between. The CDR3 sequence is CASSQANSWEQYF. CDR3 DNA sequence: TGTGCCAGCAGCCAAGCCAACTCATGGGAGCAGTACTTC.